This T cell receptor beta chain originates from a study of cytomegalovirus exposure and HLA in healthy donors. Study-wide results and limits: Researchers reported from a later analysis that most CMV-associated TCR beta chains appeared HLA-restricted.

Points on this clone: What it binds is unknown.

Trimming pared 1 base from V and 6 bases from J, leaving 8 bases between. CDR1 and CDR2 (germline): MNHNS, SASEGT. The CDR3 length is 13 residues. 13 Jbeta primers and 60 Vbeta primers were used for the PCR. TCRdb's table, derived via immunoSEQ multiplex PCR, lists solely in-frame clones and lacks some. This sample has 85,000 to 95,000 clones, with 63% found just once. Sequencing was carried out using PBMCs. The sequence was obtained from a woman aged 25 to 45 in good health and CMV-seronegative. This chain links TRBV6-1 with TRBJ2-3; unclear D gene. Written as DNA, the CDR3 is TGTGCCAGCAGTGAAGTTTCCCGGGATACGCAGTATTTT. This codes for CASSEVSRDTQYF.